This T cell receptor (beta chain) is from a study of T-cell reconstitution after alpha-beta-depleted transplantation in children. A library of TCRbeta sequences, prepared with unique molecular identifiers, was generated. TCRdb independently ran MiXCR on the PCR reads; one entry per CDR3 protein. The table lists around 400,000 distinct CDR3 sequences, about 11% of them singletons. The CDR3 is 14 amino acids. Between the trimmed V and J ends, which lost 4 bases and 6 bases, there was a span of 14 bases. The germline gives CDR1 MNHNS, CDR2 SASEGT. The material was PBMCs from the stem cell graft donor, obtained from the stem cell graft. The chain links TRBV6-1 to TRBJ2-3; D might be TRBD1 (5 bases). This sequence originates from a human donor who donated a stem cell graft to a child with acute myeloid leukemia. CDR3 residues: CASSANTAGDTQYF. Here the CDR3 DNA reads TGTGCCAGCAGTGCCAATACGGCAGGGGATACGCAGTATTTT.